One and the same sample provided the 22 T cell receptor beta chains below, sequenced in a study of cytomegalovirus exposure and HLA in healthy donors. The PCR used 60 Vbeta and 13 Jbeta primers. The data were produced by immunoSEQ multiplex PCR, yet TCRdb's version contains in-frame clones alone and is incomplete. The sample shows about 220,000 clones, approximately 88% of them seen only once. The specimen was PBMCs. These receptors all come from a boy younger than 10 in good health and CMV-seronegative.

The V call is TRBV7-8, the J call TRBJ2-7; D may be TRBD1 (6 bases). CDR3 size: 13 residues. Deletions cut 5 bases from V and 2 bases from J, with 10 bases between. The germline gives CDR1 SGHVS, CDR2 FQNEAQ. CDR3 residues: CASSRDTAYEQYF. The CDR3 DNA reads TGTGCCAGCAGCCGGGACACCGCCTACGAGCAGTACTTC.

The rearrangement links TRBV5-6 to TRBJ2-7; 10 positions match TRBD2. CDR1 is SGHDT, CDR2 YYEEEE, per germline. The ends lost 2 bases at V and 6 bases at J; junction bases unmatched: 8. This CDR3 has 15 residues. CDR3 nucleotides: TGTGCCAGCAGCTTAGGGCCTAGCGGGAGCTCCGAGCAGTACTTC. It is translated as CASSLGPSGSSEQYF.

CDR3 coding DNA: TGTGCCAGCTCACCAGCTAGTTCTGCGACCCAGTACTTC. Encoded protein: CASSPASSATQYF. The V gene is TRBV18, the J gene TRBJ2-5; no firm D call. The germline V gene encodes CDR1 KGHSH and CDR2 LQKENI. There are 13 residues in the CDR3. V lost 2 bases, J lost 7 bases, and 11 bases lay in between.

This sequence joins TRBV10-3 and TRBJ2-3, with TRBD1 as a possible D gene (5 bases). The germline V and J ends were trimmed by 3 bases and 3 bases, with 16 bases remaining between them. The CDR3 contains 16 residues. CDR1 is ENHRY and CDR2 is SYGVKD in the germline V gene. In DNA form, the CDR3 reads TGTGCCATCAGTGATGAGGACACCCCTCCGACAGATACGCAGTATTTT. This sequence encodes CAISDEDTPPTDTQYF.

This clone was observed a single time. The rearrangement joins TRBV30 to TRBJ2-3; tentative D call: TRBD1 (7 bases). Germline CDR1 GTSNPN, CDR2 SVGIG (reference sequence). The V and J ends lost 5 bases and 5 bases respectively, with 11 bases between them. The length of the CDR3 is 12 residues. This CDR3 reads CAWARGVDTQYF. The CDR3, as DNA: TGTGCCTGGGCCAGGGGGGTAGATACGCAGTATTTT.

A few counts support this clone. The rearrangement links TRBV6-1 to TRBJ1-1; D ambiguous. V was trimmed by 3 bases and J by 5 bases, leaving 13 bases between them. The V gene's germline CDR1 is MNHNS and CDR2 SASEGT. CDR3 length: 14 amino acids. The DNA for the CDR3 is TGTGCCAGCAGTGACACTCTAAGCGGAACTGAAGCTTTCTTT. This gives the protein CASSDTLSGTEAFF.

This chain links TRBV4-2 with TRBJ2-3; the match to TRBD2 covers 7 bases. V dropped 1 base and J dropped 3; count of bases not matched to a gene: 7. The CDR3 is 16 amino acids. CDR1 is LGHNA and CDR2 is YNFKEQ in the germline V gene. The CDR3 spells CASSQALAAVTDTQYF. The CDR3 DNA is TGTGCCAGCAGCCAAGCCCTAGCGGCGGTGACAGATACGCAGTATTTT.

As regards this clone: One end of the junction fails to match germline, which may point to a read error. The CDR3 spells CASSPGAGGPADTQYF. CDR3 sequence (DNA): TGTGCTAGCAGCCCAGGGGCGGGGGGGCCGGCAGATACGCAGTATTTT. The chain combines TRBV7-7 with TRBJ2-3, with 9 bases aligning to TRBD2. The CDR3 loop spans 16 amino acids. Germline assignment: CDR1 SSHAT and CDR2 FNYEAQ (reference sequence). Using reference TRBV7-7 and TRBJ2-3 for the parts outside the CDR3, the full variable domain is GAGVSQSPRYKVTKRGQDVTLRCDPISSHATLYWYQQALGQGPEFLTYFNYEAQPDKSGLPSDRFSAERPEGSISTLTIQRTEQRDSAMYRCASSPGAGGPADTQYFGPGTRLTVL.

This clone has only one observation. The rearrangement joins TRBV11-1 to TRBJ2-3, with D perhaps TRBD1 (6 bases). Trimming removed 5 bases from V and 2 bases from J, with 17 bases in between. The CDR3 covers 16 residues. CDR1 and CDR2 (germline): SGHAT, FQDESV (reference sequence). The CDR3 sequence is CASSHYRDKYTDTQYF. DNA for the CDR3: TGTGCCAGCAGCCATTACCGGGACAAATACACAGATACGCAGTATTTT.

The V and J genes are TRBV18 and TRBJ2-1; 7 bases are a match to TRBD2. The junction had 2 bases not matched to a gene; V was cut back by 0 bases and J by 6 bases. The germline V gene has CDR1 KGHSH and CDR2 LQKENI. The CDR3 spans 14 residues. The CDR3 coding sequence is TGTGCCAGCTCACCACCACTAGCGCCCAATGAGCAGTTCTTC. This sequence encodes CASSPPLAPNEQFF.

The chain has TRBV6-5 and TRBJ1-2, with D unresolved. Between the trimmed V and J ends, which lost 8 bases and 4 bases, there was a span of 14 bases. CDR1 is MNHEY, CDR2 SVGAGI, per germline. This CDR3 comprises 13 residues. Here the CDR3 reads CASLKGGTYGYTF. The CDR3 bases are TGTGCCAGCCTTAAAGGAGGTACCTATGGCTACACCTTC.

The chain carries TRBV20-1 and TRBJ2-5, with no clear D. This CDR3 has 10 residues. V lost 6 bases and J lost 9, with 11 bases in between. Germline CDR1 and CDR2: DFQATT and SNEGSKA (reference sequence). For the CDR3, the DNA is TGCAGTGCCGGAGTAATGTCCCAGTACTTC. Protein: CSAGVMSQYF.

This clone is a singleton in its sample. The chain is built from TRBV5-1 and TRBJ1-1; maybe TRBD1 (5 bases). From germline, CDR1 is SGHRS and CDR2 YFSETQ. Trimming took 4 bases from V and 1 from J, leaving 8 bases between them. This CDR3 comprises 13 residues. CDR3 in amino acids: CASSQTGNTEAFF. CDR3 nucleotide sequence: TGCGCCAGCAGCCAAACAGGGAACACTGAAGCTTTCTTT.

V and J are TRBV6-1 and TRBJ2-5; TRBD2 aligns across 7 bases. Germline CDR1 and CDR2: MNHNS and SASEGT. The V and J ends lost 2 bases and 4 bases, in that order; junction bases with no gene match: 4. This CDR3 is built from 14 residues. CDR3: CASSEMGRGETQYF. CDR3 bases: TGTGCCAGCAGTGAAATGGGGAGGGGAGAGACCCAGTACTTC.

This clone occurred a few times. The chain employs TRBV23-1 and TRBJ2-1, with 9 bases aligning to TRBD2. TRBV23-1 is treated as an ORF (open reading frame) with a function not yet certain. V trimming: 6 bases; J trimming: 0 bases; junction bases outside the gene matches: 9. The CDR3 has 17 residues. The CDR3 region is CASSRLADPSSYNEQFF. CDR3 in DNA: TGCGCCAGCAGCCGACTAGCGGACCCGAGCTCCTACAATGAGCAGTTCTTC.

The chain has TRBV5-6 and TRBJ2-1, with TRBD2 as a possible D gene (5 bases). Germline CDR1 and CDR2: SGHDT and YYEEEE. V lost 0 bases and J lost 15, with 13 bases in between. There are 12 residues in the CDR3. The CDR3 region has the DNA TGTGCCAGCAGCTTGGGGACTTCCTCAGGGTTCTTC. It codes for CASSLGTSSGFF.

The chain couples TRBV28 to TRBJ1-5, with D unclear. The V gene's germline CDR1 is MDHEN and CDR2 SYDVKM. The CDR3 loop spans 14 amino acids. The germline V and J ends were trimmed by 3 bases and 3 bases, with 9 bases remaining between them. In DNA, the CDR3 is TGTGCCAGCAGTTTCGGGGAATACAATCAGCCCCAGCATTTT. Protein sequence: CASSFGEYNQPQHF. Looking up the rest from reference TRBV28 and TRBJ1-5 gives the full variable domain: DVKVTQSSRYLVKRTGEKVFLECVQDMDHENMFWYRQDPGLGLRLIYFSYDVKMKEKGDIPEGYSVSREKKERFSLILESASTNQTSMYLCASSFGEYNQPQHFGDGTRLSIL.

The chain couples TRBV4-1 to TRBJ2-2; a weak D match, TRBD2 (6 bases). The V end lost 1 base, the J end lost 8 bases, and 8 bases lay between the germline ends. This CDR3 spans 13 amino acids. Per germline, CDR1 MGHRA and CDR2 YSYEKL. The chain's CDR3 is CASSQGGVGELFF. The DNA of the CDR3 is TGCGCCAGCAGCCAAGGGGGGGTGGGGGAGCTGTTTTTT.

This chain joins TRBV14 and TRBJ2-5, with TRBD2 as a possible D gene (7 bases). With 4 bases removed from V and 4 bases from J, the gap between germline ends came to 16 bases. CDR3 length: 15 amino acids. CDR1 and CDR2 (germline): SGHDN, FVKESK. CDR3 protein: CASSLKGVAGETQYF. The CDR3 DNA reads as TGTGCCAGCAGCCTAAAGGGGGTAGCGGGAGAGACCCAGTACTTC.

This rearrangement joins TRBV7-9 to TRBJ2-3, with TRBD2 identical over 7 bases. CDR3 length equals 16 residues. V lost 1 base, J lost 4 bases, and 8 bases stayed unmatched. Germline V gene sequence: CDR1 SEHNR, CDR2 FQNEAQ (reference sequence). CDR3 residues: CASSLVGLEVPDTQYF. In DNA, the CDR3 is TGTGCCAGCAGCTTAGTTGGACTAGAAGTCCCAGATACGCAGTATTTT.

This clone came up a few times. The rearrangement joins TRBV6-5 to TRBJ2-1, with D possibly being TRBD2 (5 bases). This CDR3 is built from 13 residues. Germline lookup yields CDR1 MNHEY and CDR2 SVGAGI. Between the trimmed V and J ends, which lost 7 bases and 9 bases, there was a span of 16 bases. CDR3 nucleotides: TGTGCCAGCACCAGGACTCTCGGCGCTGAGCAGTTCTTC. Translated, it gives CASTRTLGAEQFF.

V gene TRBV27 combines with J gene TRBJ2-5; no clear D. V was clipped by 5 bases and J by 1 base, with 8 bases between them. CDR3 length: 13 amino acids. Germline V lookup: CDR1 MNHEY, CDR2 SMNVEV (reference sequence). The DNA of the CDR3 is TGTGCCAGCAGTACCCAACTCCAAGAGACCCAGTACTTC. Translating it yields CASSTQLQETQYF.